Presented here are 24 T cell receptor beta chains from one specimen sequenced in a study of beta chain features in type 1 diabetes. All of the isolated RNA was reverse transcribed, so expressed TCRB transcripts were sequenced. The repertoire was sequenced with immunoSEQ multiplex PCR; TCRdb's copy has only in-frame clones and lacks some. This table has about 180,000 clones, approximately 13% appearing once. Sequencing was performed on central memory CD4+ T cells from blood. These receptors were obtained from a woman between 18 and 29 years old in good health.

The chain has TRBV7-2 and TRBJ2-7, with D possibly TRBD2 on 6 matching bases. V was pared by 1 base and J by 9 bases, with 13 bases between. Germline V gene sequence: CDR1 SGHTA, CDR2 FQGNSA. The CDR3 consists of 13 residues. The CDR3 DNA sequence: TGTGCCAGCAGCTTAGACGGGACTCGCACGCAGTACTTC. Protein sequence: CASSLDGTRTQYF.

The V call is TRBV9, the J call TRBJ2-7; 8 nucleotides align to TRBD1. This CDR3 is built from 15 residues. Trimming cost V 4 bases and J 3 bases; bases outside gene matches: 9. The germline CDR1 and CDR2 sequences are SGDLS and YYNGEE. In DNA form, the CDR3 reads TGTGCCAGCAGCCTTCGGGATACAGGGGGCTACGAGCAGTACTTC. Amino acids: CASSLRDTGGYEQYF.

This clone was seen only a few times. The chain employs TRBV13 and TRBJ2-3; 12 nucleotides match TRBD2. Germline values: CDR1 PRHDT, CDR2 FYEKMQ (reference sequence). The CDR3 has 16 residues. V gave up 5 bases and J gave up 2 bases; unmatched junction bases: 5. The CDR3 sequence is CASSAPSGRATDTQYF. CDR3 sequence (DNA): TGTGCCAGCAGCGCTCCTAGCGGGAGGGCCACAGATACGCAGTATTTT.

The chain links TRBV29-1 to TRBJ1-2; the match to TRBD1 covers 10 bases. The germline CDR1 and CDR2 sequences are SQVTM and ANQGSEA. The CDR3 spans 13 residues. Losses at the gene ends were 3 bases for V and 8 bases for J; bases not matched to a gene: 6. CDR3 DNA sequence: TGCAGCGTTGACGGGACAGGGGTGGGAGGCTACACCTTC. This gives the protein CSVDGTGVGGYTF.

This chain links TRBV9 with TRBJ2-5; 10 bases align to TRBD2. CDR1 is SGDLS, CDR2 YYNGEE, per germline. The CDR3 has 16 amino acids. V gave up 3 bases and J gave up 2 bases; unmatched junction bases: 7. CDR3 DNA: TGTGCCAGCAGCGCCTTAGCGGGAGGAAGGCAAGAGACCCAGTACTTC. Protein: CASSALAGGRQETQYF.

This clone was detected many times. The rearrangement links TRBV7-9 to TRBJ2-1, with a tentative D call TRBD2 (6 bases). Germline CDR1 SEHNR, CDR2 FQNEAQ (reference sequence). The V end lost 3 bases, the J end lost 8 bases, and 14 bases lay between the germline ends. The length of the CDR3 is 14 residues. The CDR3 spells CASSLTLAEDEQFF. DNA of the CDR3: TGTGCCAGCAGCTTGACACTAGCAGAGGATGAGCAGTTCTTC.

This chain connects TRBV7-3 to TRBJ1-2; TRBD1 agrees at 7 bases. The CDR3 extends over 13 amino acids. From germline, CDR1 is SGHTA and CDR2 FQGTGA. The V and J ends lost 3 bases and 6 bases, in that order; junction bases with no gene match: 4. CDR3 sequence (DNA): TGTGCCAGCAGCTTGAGGGGGCTCGATGGCTACACCTTC. Protein: CASSLRGLDGYTF.

This clone was counted only a few times. The chain combines TRBV11-2 with TRBJ2-3; D gene uncertain. The germline gives CDR1 SGHAT, CDR2 FQNNGV. This CDR3 contains 14 residues. Trimming removed 2 bases at V and 0 bases at J, with 6 bases between. The CDR3 sequence is CASSLLTSTDTQYF. Here the CDR3 DNA reads TGTGCCAGCAGCTTATTAACTAGCACAGATACGCAGTATTTT.

This chain joins TRBV7-2 and TRBJ2-7; D perhaps matches TRBD2 (6 bases). Trimming removed 4 bases at V and 3 bases at J, with 22 bases between. Germline CDR1 reads SGHTA; CDR2 reads FQGNSA. The CDR3 loop spans 17 amino acids. The CDR3 sequence: CASSSRRDSNSFYEQYF. CDR3 DNA: TGTGCCAGCAGCTCGCGTCGGGACTCCAACTCTTTCTACGAGCAGTACTTC.

The chain links TRBV7-2 to TRBJ2-7, with 8 bases identical to TRBD2. V trimming: 0 bases; J trimming: 4 bases; junction bases outside the gene matches: 2. Germline V gene lookup returns CDR1 SGHTA and CDR2 FQGNSA. This CDR3 region has 14 residues. CDR3 in DNA: TGTGCCAGCAGCTTAGCCTCTAGCGGGTACGAGCAGTACTTC. Protein product: CASSLASSGYEQYF.

CDR3 DNA: TGCGCCAGCAGCCAATCTAGAAGCGGGGGTGGAGAGACCCAGTACTTC. This encodes CASSQSRSGGGETQYF. The rearrangement uses TRBV4-1 and TRBJ2-5, with 8 nucleotides matching TRBD2. The germline gives CDR1 MGHRA, CDR2 YSYEKL. The junction had 9 bases not matched to a gene; V was cut back by 2 bases and J by 4 bases. The CDR3 runs to 16 residues.

A few counts support this clone. The chain uses TRBV28 and TRBJ2-7; 9 bases map to TRBD1. Germline CDR1 reads MDHEN; CDR2 reads SYDVKM. V was pared by 6 bases and J by 0 bases, with 6 bases of the junction left unmatched. CDR3 length: 15 residues. The CDR3 here is CASSPPGQGSYEQYF. The DNA for the CDR3 is TGTGCCAGCAGCCCTCCGGGACAGGGCTCCTACGAGCAGTACTTC.

V gene TRBV11-2 combines with J gene TRBJ2-7; 7 bases line up with TRBD1. From germline, CDR1 is SGHAT and CDR2 FQNNGV. This CDR3 has 13 amino acids. Losses at the gene ends were 8 bases for V and 6 bases for J; bases not matched to a gene: 10. The CDR3 sequence is CASGYRGLGEQYF. The CDR3 bases are TGTGCCAGCGGGTATAGGGGGCTCGGCGAGCAGTACTTC.

The chain carries TRBV19 and TRBJ2-3; TRBD2 matches at 11 bases. Germline CDR1 is LNHDA and CDR2 is SQIVND (reference sequence). This CDR3 spans 15 amino acids. V was clipped by 9 bases and J by 4 bases; unmatched bases: 9. The DNA of the CDR3 is TGTGCCAGCCGAATGACTAGCGGGATAGCAGATACGCAGTATTTT. Its protein is CASRMTSGIADTQYF.

J is TRBJ2-1 and V is TRBV14, with D maybe TRBD2 (6 bases). Trimming left V 1 base short and J 6 bases short, with 7 bases between. The CDR3 runs 13 residues. Per the germline V gene, CDR1 is SGHDN and CDR2 is FVKESK. The CDR3 sequence is CASSQVGSNEQFF. CDR3 bases: TGTGCCAGCAGCCAAGTCGGGAGCAATGAGCAGTTCTTC.

The V gene is TRBV5-6, the J gene TRBJ2-6; D is uncertain. This CDR3 has 15 amino acids. Germline V gene sequence: CDR1 SGHDT, CDR2 YYEEEE. The V gene lost 2 bases and the J gene lost 2 bases, with 8 bases spanning the gap. The CDR3 coding sequence is TGTGCCAGCAGCTTCGAACGAGCTGGGGCCAACGTCCTGACTTTC. It encodes CASSFERAGANVLTF.

The V and J genes are TRBV7-2 and TRBJ2-1, with D possibly matching TRBD1 (5 bases). Germline CDR1 and CDR2: SGHTA and FQGNSA. Trimming removed 1 base from V and 0 bases from J, with 7 bases in between. The CDR3 is 15 amino acids. Written as DNA, the CDR3 is TGTGCCAGCAGCTTAGAAAGGGGCTCCTACAATGAGCAGTTCTTC. It specifies CASSLERGSYNEQFF.

The rearrangement links TRBV27 to TRBJ2-7, with D possibly being TRBD2 (6 bases). The length of the CDR3 is 13 residues. With 7 bases removed from V and 4 bases from J, the gap between germline ends came to 14 bases. The germline V gene encodes CDR1 MNHEY and CDR2 SMNVEV (reference sequence). CDR3: CASTEDGGYEQYF. The DNA of the CDR3 is TGTGCCAGCACCGAGGATGGGGGGTACGAGCAGTACTTC.

In its sample, this clone was seen a few times. The CDR3 nucleotides are TGCAGCGTCCTTGATGAGCAGTTCTTC. It codes for CSVLDEQFF. The V call is TRBV29-1, the J call TRBJ2-1, with D hard to call. The CDR3 length is 9 residues. V lost 6 bases, J lost 8 bases, and 5 bases lay in between. Germline assignment: CDR1 SQVTM and CDR2 ANQGSEA.

As for this clone: Other DNA sequences in this specimen translate into the identical CDR3. The chain carries TRBV18 and TRBJ2-1; D is undetermined. The CDR3 totals 13 residues. Germline CDR1 is KGHSH and CDR2 is LQKENI. With 2 bases removed from V and 4 bases from J, the gap between germline ends came to 6 bases. CDR3 bases: TGTGCCAGCTCACCAGGTCAGTACAATGAGCAGTTCTTC. This translates into CASSPGQYNEQFF.

This clone was observed a few times. The chain links TRBV5-1 to TRBJ1-1; D perhaps matches TRBD1 (5 bases). Per germline, CDR1 SGHRS and CDR2 YFSETQ. With 6 bases removed from V and 1 base from J, the gap between germline ends came to 13 bases. This CDR3 is built from 14 residues. The CDR3 spells CASILGTQNTEAFF. CDR3 nucleotide sequence: TGCGCCAGCATCCTAGGGACTCAGAACACTGAAGCTTTCTTT.

The chain uses TRBV5-4 and TRBJ1-1; 9 bases are shared with TRBD1. Per germline, CDR1 SGHNT and CDR2 YYREEE (reference sequence). The CDR3 has 14 amino acids. The trim removed 4 bases at V and 5 bases at J, leaving 6 bases unmatched. This chain's CDR3 is CASSKQGAGTEAFF. CDR3 coding DNA: TGTGCCAGCAGCAAACAGGGGGCGGGTACTGAAGCTTTCTTT.

The chain recombines TRBV19 with TRBJ2-3, with D possibly TRBD1 on 6 matching bases. Per germline, CDR1 LNHDA and CDR2 SQIVND (reference sequence). V dropped 5 bases and J dropped 3 bases, with 21 bases sitting between them. The CDR3 spans 17 residues. The CDR3 protein is CASSPLALERGTDTQYF. CDR3 sequence (DNA): TGTGCCAGTAGTCCCTTGGCCTTAGAGAGGGGGACAGATACGCAGTATTTT. Full variable domain (remainder filled in from reference TRBV19 and TRBJ2-3): DGGITQSPKYLFRKEGQNVTLSCEQNLNHDAMYWYRQDPGQGLRLIYYSQIVNDFQKGDIAEGYSVSREKKESFPLTVTSAQKNPTAFYLCASSPLALERGTDTQYFGPGTRLTVL.

The J gene is TRBJ2-7, the V gene TRBV13; 7 positions agree with TRBD2. With V trimmed by 5 bases and J by 2 bases, 12 bases remained unmatched. This CDR3 comprises 16 residues. Germline V gene data show CDR1 as PRHDT and CDR2 as FYEKMQ (reference sequence). CDR3 bases: TGTGCCAGCAGCCTAGCCTCCGGACTAGTCACCTACGAGCAGTACTTC. It yields the protein CASSLASGLVTYEQYF.